This TCR beta chain was recorded in a study of T cell responses to AZD1222 COVID-19 vaccine. About the research overall: Both about-4-week and about-12-week second-dose recipients were combined.

The protocol was immunoSEQ multiplex PCR, while the TCRdb copy is restricted to in-frame clones and leaves out a portion. The repertoire holds some 100,000 clones, with around 90% as singletons. The source of this sequence is an adult in good health. Sequenced here: peripheral blood, sampled on day 0 of AZD1222 vaccination.

Here the CDR3 reads CASSLEGGAGIEKLFF. As DNA, the CDR3 is TGTGCCAGCAGCTTAGAAGGCGGGGCTGGCATTGAAAAACTGTTTTTT. This chain joins TRBV11-2 and TRBJ1-4; a weak D match, TRBD1 (5 bases). This CDR3 comprises 16 residues. The germline V and J ends were trimmed by 0 bases and 7 bases, with 15 bases remaining between them. Germline V gene lookup returns CDR1 SGHAT and CDR2 FQNNGV.